The 24 T cell receptor beta chains presented below share a single source sample, sequenced in a study of T cells in Graves' hyperthyroidism and ophthalmopathy. TCR beta CDR3 regions were amplified from RNA. When the TCR CDR3 underwent first-round RT-PCR, the HTBI primer set was used. TCRdb re-analysed the multiplex PCR reads in MiXCR, keeping a single row per CDR3 protein. Seen here are about 350,000 distinct CDR3 sequences, about 15% observed once, and the top ten hold around 23%. The sample comprised blood. These receptor sequences come from a woman aged 25 to 39 with Graves' hyperthyroidism.

This clonotype was detected only a few times. The chain couples TRBV11-2 to TRBJ1-3; D unresolved. The CDR3 consists of 16 residues. Germline V gene data show CDR1 as SGHAT and CDR2 as FQNNGV. V gave up 5 bases and J gave up 4 bases, with 18 bases separating them. The CDR3 here is CASSPTPGISGNTIYF. As DNA, the CDR3 is TGTGCCAGCAGCCCAACACCGGGAATTTCGGGAAACACCATATATTTT.

This clonotype was seen repeatedly, ten times or more. V and J are TRBV27 and TRBJ1-5; D perhaps matches TRBD1 (6 bases). The CDR3 length is 15 residues. The germline CDR1 and CDR2 sequences are MNHEY and SMNVEV (reference sequence). The V gene lost 6 bases and the J gene lost 3 bases, with 15 bases spanning the gap. CDR3 in amino acids: CASSATGIYNQPQHF. The CDR3 nucleotides read TGTGCCAGCAGCGCCACAGGGATTTACAATCAGCCCCAGCATTTT.

Ten or more counts support this clonotype. The V call is TRBV30, the J call TRBJ1-1; no definite D call. The germline CDR1 and CDR2 sequences are GTSNPN and SVGIG (reference sequence). V was trimmed by 6 bases and J by 5 bases, leaving 13 bases between them. The CDR3 is 12 residues long. The CDR3 DNA follows: TGTGCCTGCCTAACCCGGGGTACTGAAGCTTTCTTT. Translated, it gives CACLTRGTEAFF. The full variable domain, in which reference TRBV30 and TRBJ1-1 provide the parts outside the CDR3, is SQTIHQWPATLVQPVGSPLSLECTVEGTSNPNLYWYRQAAGRGLQLLFYSVGIGQISSEVPQNLSASRPQDRQFILSSKKLLLSDSGFYLCACLTRGTEAFFGQGTRLTVV.

The chain couples TRBV30 to TRBJ1-2; TRBD1 is a possible D gene (5 bases). The V end was cut by 2 bases, the J end by 5 bases, with 21 bases between. CDR1 GTSNPN and CDR2 SVGIG come from the germline V gene (reference sequence). This CDR3 contains 16 residues. CDR3 loop: CAWSTYGVGAVYGYTF. The CDR3 nucleotides read TGTGCCTGGAGTACATACGGGGTAGGGGCCGTTTATGGCTACACCTTC.

This clonotype has a count of ten or more. This chain links TRBV12-3 or TRBV12-4 with TRBJ2-7; TRBD2 is a possible D gene (5 bases). This CDR3 comprises 12 residues. Trimming cost V 3 bases and J 6 bases, with 9 bases left between them. CDR3 nucleotide sequence: TGTGCCAGCAGTTTCGCGGGCCGCGAGCAGTACTTC. Protein: CASSFAGREQYF.

The chain carries TRBV3-1 and TRBJ2-1, with D perhaps matching TRBD2 (6 bases). The V and J ends lost 11 bases and 10 bases respectively, with 21 bases between them. There are 13 residues in the CDR3. Germline V gene data show CDR1 as LGHDT and CDR2 as YNNKEL (reference sequence). This chain's CDR3 is CASKQTGLNEQFF. The CDR3 DNA follows: TGTGCCTCGAAGCAGACGGGACTGAACGAGCAGTTCTTC.

This clonotype was observed many times. The chain combines TRBV6-1 with TRBJ2-2, with 7 positions matching TRBD2. The CDR3 consists of 15 residues. After removal of 6 bases from V and 2 bases from J, the junction contained 6 bases not matched to a gene. Germline V gene data show CDR1 as MNHNS and CDR2 as SASEGT. The CDR3 sequence: CASRGGTINTGELFF. CDR3 in DNA: TGTGCCAGCAGAGGAGGGACTATTAACACCGGGGAGCTGTTTTTT.

At least ten counts were recorded for this clonotype. The rearrangement links TRBV14 to TRBJ2-5; 13 nucleotides align to TRBD2. Losses at the gene ends were 0 bases for V and 4 bases for J; bases not matched to a gene: 17. The CDR3 is 21 amino acids. Germline lookup yields CDR1 SGHDN and CDR2 FVKESK. The chain's CDR3 is CASSQELPGTSGITERETQYF. The CDR3 coding sequence is TGTGCCAGCAGCCAAGAGTTGCCGGGGACTAGCGGGATCACCGAGAGAGAGACCCAGTACTTC.

This clonotype was observed at least ten times. The V call is TRBV12-5, the J call TRBJ2-7; D is possibly TRBD1 or TRBD2 (6 bases each). The CDR3 is 16 residues long. With 7 bases removed from V and 2 bases from J, the gap between germline ends came to 21 bases. Germline V gene lookup returns CDR1 LGHNT and CDR2 FRNRAP. CDR3 coding DNA: TGTGCTAGTGCTACCCCCGGGGGCAGGGACACCTACGAGCAGTACTTC. Its translation: CASATPGGRDTYEQYF.

The chain has TRBV7-9 and TRBJ2-5; the match to TRBD2 covers 7 bases. The CDR3 has 20 amino acids. Germline V CDR1 and CDR2: SEHNR, FQNEAQ (reference sequence). V lost 4 bases, J lost 5 bases, and 25 bases stayed unmatched. The CDR3 is CASSSPVVWAGVGSVETQYF. The CDR3 DNA is TGTGCCAGCAGCTCCCCAGTGGTTTGGGCGGGAGTGGGGAGCGTTGAGACCCAGTACTTC.

This chain links TRBV20-1 with TRBJ2-2; no definite D call. Germline lookup yields CDR1 DFQATT and CDR2 SNEGSKA (reference sequence). The CDR3 runs 15 residues. Trimming took 8 bases from V and 2 from J, leaving 18 bases between them. CDR3 loop: CSCAARNVNTGELFF. The CDR3 nucleotides are TGCAGTTGCGCGGCGAGGAACGTTAACACCGGGGAGCTGTTTTTT.

This clonotype was detected ten times or more. The chain carries TRBV20-1 and TRBJ2-5, with D unclear. V lost 4 bases, J lost 0 bases, and 12 bases lay in between. From germline, CDR1 is DFQATT and CDR2 SNEGSKA (reference sequence). There are 14 residues in the CDR3. This chain's CDR3 is CSATRYGHQETQYF. In nucleotides, the CDR3 is TGCAGTGCTACTCGCTACGGCCACCAAGAGACCCAGTACTTC.

This chain uses TRBV28 with TRBJ2-5; TRBD2 might be the D (5 bases). There are 15 residues in the CDR3. Germline V gene sequence: CDR1 MDHEN, CDR2 SYDVKM. Trimming took 6 bases from V and 5 from J, leaving 19 bases between them. CDR3 in amino acids: CASSRPRVLGETQYF. The CDR3 DNA is TGTGCCAGCAGCCGGCCGCGGGTCTTGGGGGAGACCCAGTACTTC.

Many counts were recorded for this clonotype. The J gene is TRBJ1-2, the V gene TRBV28; 7 bases are shared with TRBD1. The CDR3 extends over 15 amino acids. Germline CDR1 and CDR2: MDHEN and SYDVKM. The junction had 8 bases not matched to a gene; V was cut back by 4 bases and J by 3 bases. CDR3 DNA: TGTGCCAGCAGTTCGCGACAGGGAGGAGACTATGGCTACACCTTC. It yields the protein CASSSRQGGDYGYTF.

This clonotype was counted at least ten times. The chain combines TRBV28 with TRBJ2-7; tentative D call: TRBD2 (5 bases). Looked up from germline, CDR1 is MDHEN and CDR2 is SYDVKM. The CDR3 covers 14 residues. V gave up 6 bases and J gave up 2 bases, with 14 bases separating them. The CDR3 bases are TGTGCCAGCAGCGGGGAATCGAGGACCTACGAGCAGTACTTC. Its translation: CASSGESRTYEQYF.

This clonotype was seen many times. V gene TRBV12-3 or TRBV12-4 combines with J gene TRBJ2-3, with D tentatively TRBD1 or TRBD2 (6 bases each). V lost 1 base, J lost 13 bases, and 18 bases lay in between. This CDR3 has 14 residues. The CDR3 loop is CASSLEAAYREEYF. The CDR3 DNA sequence: TGTGCCAGCAGTTTAGAGGCAGCCTACAGGGAGGAGTATTTT.

This clonotype was observed many times. The gene calls are TRBV28 and TRBJ2-7; TRBD2 is a possible D gene (6 bases). CDR3 length equals 18 residues. Per the germline V gene, CDR1 is MDHEN and CDR2 is SYDVKM. Trimming stripped 3 bases from V and 2 bases from J, with 23 bases between. CDR3 region: CASSFGPLPGAGTYEQYF. CDR3 nucleotide sequence: TGTGCCAGCAGTTTCGGACCCCTCCCCGGGGCGGGGACCTACGAGCAGTACTTC.

The sample holds a few counts of this clonotype. The chain is built from TRBV20-1 and TRBJ2-7, with TRBD2 matching 13 bases. Germline lookup yields CDR1 DFQATT and CDR2 SNEGSKA (reference sequence). Unmatched junction bases numbered 6, after V lost 3 bases and J lost 4 bases. The CDR3 extends over 15 amino acids. The CDR3 DNA sequence: TGCAGTGCTAGGGGACGGACTAGCGGGAGATACGAGCAGTACTTC. Protein product: CSARGRTSGRYEQYF.

The genes are TRBV19 and TRBJ1-5, with a possible D match to TRBD1 (6 bases). V dropped 1 base and J dropped 0 bases, with 28 bases sitting between them. The CDR3 is 22 residues long. Germline CDR1 reads LNHDA; CDR2 reads SQIVND (reference sequence). The CDR3 loop reads CASSIGLWQTGTSEYSNQPQHF. In DNA form, the CDR3 reads TGTGCCAGTAGTATAGGGCTTTGGCAGACCGGGACAAGTGAATATAGCAATCAGCCCCAGCATTTT. The variable domain in full, with the rest retrieved from reference TRBV19 and TRBJ1-5, is DGGITQSPKYLFRKEGQNVTLSCEQNLNHDAMYWYRQDPGQGLRLIYYSQIVNDFQKGDIAEGYSVSREKKESFPLTVTSAQKNPTAFYLCASSIGLWQTGTSEYSNQPQHFGDGTRLSIL.

The chain carries TRBV20-1 and TRBJ2-7; 8 nucleotides align to TRBD2. Germline CDR1 is DFQATT and CDR2 is SNEGSKA (reference sequence). This CDR3 has 16 residues. Trimming took 0 bases from V and 2 from J; bases not matched to a gene: 9. The CDR3 region has the DNA TGCAGTGCTAGAGATCAGGGGCGGGAGGTCACCTACGAGCAGTACTTC. This sequence encodes CSARDQGREVTYEQYF.

This clonotype was seen only a few times. This may arise from a read error, as a much more abundant clone is one base away. The rearrangement uses TRBV12-3 or TRBV12-4 and TRBJ2-1; a weak D match, TRBD1 (5 bases). With 6 bases removed from V and 7 bases from J, the gap between germline ends came to 25 bases. The CDR3 extends over 17 amino acids. The CDR3 sequence: CASSPQTELVLGNEQFF. The CDR3 DNA is TGTGCCAGCAGCCCGCAGACAGAGCTTGTCCTAGGGAATGAGCAGTTCTTC.

The DNA of the CDR3 is TGTGCCAGCAGTATAGGGTGGCATCAGCCCCAGCATTTT. Its translation is CASSIGWHQPQHF. The chain recombines TRBV27 with TRBJ1-5; the D is unclear. V was clipped by 5 bases and J by 5 bases, with 10 bases between them. The CDR3 runs 13 residues. Germline CDR1 and CDR2: MNHEY and SMNVEV (reference sequence).

This clonotype showed up just a few times. The chain joins TRBV6-2 or TRBV6-3 to TRBJ1-6; 9 bases line up with TRBD1. J gave up 10 bases and V 7 bases, and 5 bases lay outside the gene matches. The CDR3 length is 13 residues. Per the germline V gene, CDR1 is MNHEY and CDR2 is SVGEGT. The CDR3 DNA sequence: TGTGCCAGCAAGGGACAGGGTGGATCACCCCTCCACTTT. It encodes CASKGQGGSPLHF.

This clonotype was picked up many times. V usage is TRBV11-2 and J usage is TRBJ2-2; D gene ambiguous. CDR1 is SGHAT, CDR2 FQNNGV, per germline. The CDR3 covers 18 residues. V was clipped by 1 base and J by 0 bases, with 15 bases between them. The CDR3 reads CASSLGLSRAANTGELFF. The CDR3 DNA reads TGTGCCAGCAGCTTAGGATTGAGCCGAGCCGCGAACACCGGGGAGCTGTTTTTT.